This T cell receptor (beta chain) was observed in a study of radiation and T cells in renal cell carcinoma. Time point noted: blood 4 weeks post-SBRT, at nephrectomy. Treatment described: 15 Gy SBRT to primary tumor, nephrectomy 4 weeks later. Nephrectomy followed 15 Gy stereotactic body radiation by 4 weeks. Details on this clone: What it binds is unknown.

The CDR3 consists of 14 residues. Germline CDR1 reads SEHNR; CDR2 reads FQNEAQ (reference sequence). Trimming took 2 bases from V and 7 from J, leaving 15 bases between them. Profiling relied on immunoSEQ multiplex PCR, and the TCRdb table lists in-frame clones only, not all of them. The table has 140,000 to 150,000 clones, 75% to 90% seen once; the top ten hold around 17%. Whole-study findings and limits: No pretreatment tumor biopsies were available for baseline clonotypes. Top tumor clonotypes rose in blood 2 weeks post-radiation, then contracted.

The V gene is TRBV7-9, the J gene TRBJ2-7; D is undetermined. Sequencing was performed on blood, taken from a patient whose treatment included radiotherapy and nephrectomy. The TCR originated in a woman between 45 and 65 years old with renal cell carcinoma. CDR3 nucleotides: TGTGCCAGCAGCTTAAAAGACGGATTGGGTGAGCAGTACTTC. Its protein product is CASSLKDGLGEQYF.